This record looks at one T cell receptor (beta chain) sequence and its context. Its target is unknown. Evenly divided among several immunoSEQ plates was the genomic DNA of each subset. Profiled with immunoSEQ multiplex PCR; TCRdb holds only in-frame clones, not every one. The sample contains 170,000 or so clones, about 68% of which appear only once. The data derive from a study of shared clonotypes between healthy human individuals. Study-level results: The rarefaction results pointed to incomplete sorted-subset sequencing despite large depth. Non-shared clonotypes were found to have lower generation probabilities than the clonotypes that were shared by all four of the sorted-subset donors. Investigators collected only blood, and repertoires in tissues likely differ.

The TCR sequence derives from a man between 25 and 39 years old in good health. Source material: memory CD4+ T cells sorted from blood. Subset defined: CD45RA-negative fraction.

The CDR3, as DNA: TGTGCCAGCAGCTTGGCACCGTACAATGAGCAGTTCTTC. Protein: CASSLAPYNEQFF. The chain couples TRBV5-4 to TRBJ2-1, with D unclear. Germline V gene lookup returns CDR1 SGHNT and CDR2 YYREEE (reference sequence). The CDR3 consists of 13 residues. With 0 bases removed from V and 4 bases from J, the gap between germline ends came to 5 bases.